The 11 T cell receptor beta chains below come from one sample, sequenced in a study of radiotherapy plus CTLA-4 blockade in lung cancer. Generated by immunoSEQ multiplex PCR, the TCRdb table keeps only in-frame clones and is missing some. This table has 45,000 to 55,000 clones, 75% to 90% appearing once. The sample here was peripheral blood, taken from a patient treated with radiotherapy plus ipilimumab. The receptors come from a human donor with non-small cell lung cancer that progressed on radiotherapy plus ipilimumab. Some clones in this sample may be carry-over from other donors' samples.

This clone has a single count. The chain employs TRBV6-5 and TRBJ2-1, with 10 bases fitting TRBD2. There are 15 residues in the CDR3. Germline V CDR1 and CDR2: MNHEY, SVGAGI. V was clipped by 4 bases and J by 7 bases; unmatched bases: 7. The CDR3 coding sequence is TGTGCCAGCAGTTTTAAAGCGGGGGGGCCAAATGAGCAGTTCTTC. Protein: CASSFKAGGPNEQFF.

This clone was seen only once. V gene TRBV7-2 combines with J gene TRBJ2-1; the D gene is possibly TRBD2 (5 bases). From germline, CDR1 is SGHTA and CDR2 FQGNSA. The V and J ends lost 3 bases and 5 bases respectively, with 8 bases between them. The CDR3 extends over 13 amino acids. The CDR3 reads CASSLSRDNEQFF. The DNA for the CDR3 is TGTGCCAGCAGCTTGTCGCGGGACAATGAGCAGTTCTTC.

The chain recombines TRBV5-1 with TRBJ2-1; no clear D gene. Germline values: CDR1 SGHRS, CDR2 YFSETQ. The CDR3 totals 13 residues. V was pared by 0 bases and J by 7 bases, with 8 bases between. Written as DNA, the CDR3 is TGCGCCAGCAGCTTGGTTCCCCAGAATGAGCAGTTCTTC. Its protein is CASSLVPQNEQFF.

In its sample, this clone was seen a few times. The chain uses TRBV7-2 and TRBJ2-7, with 16 bases fitting TRBD2. This CDR3 is built from 16 residues. The V segment lost 5 bases and the J segment 2 bases; nucleotides outside the gene matches: 3. CDR1 SGHTA and CDR2 FQGNSA come from the germline V gene. The CDR3 loop is CASSKGTSGGAYEQYF. The CDR3 DNA reads as TGTGCCAGCAGCAAAGGGACTAGCGGGGGGGCCTACGAGCAGTACTTC.

The CDR3 loop reads CASSESGQTGYTF. The CDR3, as DNA: TGTGCCAGCAGTGAAAGCGGGCAGACCGGCTACACCTTC. The V call is TRBV2, the J call TRBJ1-2; the D is unclear. The CDR3 has 13 residues. Germline V gene data show CDR1 as SNHLY and CDR2 as FYNNEI. Trimming cost V 2 bases and J 8 bases, with 12 bases left between them.

The chain combines TRBV10-3 with TRBJ1-2; 7 bases match TRBD1. V shed 2 bases and J 4 bases; nucleotides not matched to a gene: 4. This CDR3 comprises 14 residues. Germline CDR1 is ENHRY and CDR2 is SYGVKD. The CDR3 loop reads CAISERQGGYGYTF. The CDR3 DNA reads as TGTGCCATCAGTGAGCGTCAGGGGGGCTATGGCTACACCTTC.

The gene calls are TRBV5-1 and TRBJ2-3, with TRBD2 identical over 8 bases. The CDR3 contains 17 residues. Germline trimming cut 2 bases from V and 0 bases from J; bases unmatched to any gene: 8. CDR1 and CDR2 (germline): SGHRS, YFSETQ. This CDR3 reads CASSFVAGWRSTDTQYF. The CDR3 bases are TGCGCCAGCAGCTTTGTAGCGGGGTGGCGTAGCACAGATACGCAGTATTTT.

The genes are TRBV15 and TRBJ2-3, with 9 bases fitting TRBD1. V shed 6 bases, J shed 9 bases, and the junction held 16 bases outside the gene matches. The CDR3 loop spans 16 amino acids. Germline V gene lookup returns CDR1 LNHNV and CDR2 YYDKDF (reference sequence). CDR3 bases: TGTGCCACCAGGTACGACAGGGGGACCCGCTCTGGGACGCAGTATTTT. It yields the protein CATRYDRGTRSGTQYF. Full variable domain (outside the CDR3, taken from reference TRBV15 and TRBJ2-3): DAMVIQNPRYQVTQFGKPVTLSCSQTLNHNVMYWYQQKSSQAPKLLFHYYDKDFNNEADTPDNFQSRRPNTSFCFLDIRSPGLGDTAMYLCATRYDRGTRSGTQYFGPGTRLTVL.

The V and J genes are TRBV10-3 and TRBJ2-1; 8 nucleotides line up with TRBD2. The CDR3 has 14 residues. Germline CDR1 is ENHRY and CDR2 is SYGVKD. Unmatched junction bases numbered 6, after V lost 6 bases and J lost 5 bases. This CDR3 is CAIRAGEYNNEQFF. The CDR3 DNA sequence: TGTGCCATCAGAGCGGGAGAATACAACAATGAGCAGTTCTTC.

This chain uses TRBV7-2 with TRBJ2-4; tentatively, D is TRBD2 (6 bases). CDR1 and CDR2 from the germline V gene are SGHTA and FQGNSA. The CDR3 totals 17 residues. The V end lost 0 bases, the J end lost 0 bases, and 12 bases lay between the germline ends. The CDR3 loop reads CASSLATRALAKNIQYF. In DNA, the CDR3 is TGTGCCAGCAGCTTAGCGACTAGGGCTCTAGCCAAAAACATTCAGTACTTC.

This clone was seen a single time. The V gene is TRBV7-9, the J gene TRBJ2-7; 8 bases align to TRBD2. Germline CDR1 and CDR2: SEHNR and FQNEAQ (reference sequence). Trimming removed 3 bases from V and 5 bases from J; junction bases left unmatched: 3. The CDR3 extends over 13 amino acids. CDR3 loop: CASSFPTSDEQYF. The CDR3 nucleotides read TGTGCCAGCAGCTTCCCGACTAGCGACGAGCAGTACTTC.